Described below is a single T cell receptor beta chain sequence and its context. Antigen: not known. In terms of origin and age, donors were healthy Caucasian individuals from Russia aged 6 to 90. Peripheral blood samples of 9 to 10 milliliters were drawn from each donor. The entry originates in a study of blood T cells in healthy people across ages. V was pared by 6 bases and J by 2 bases, with 9 bases of the junction left unmatched. The germline V gene encodes CDR1 MNHEY and CDR2 SMNVEV (reference sequence). CDR3 length equals 17 residues. With a J-beta primer mix and a sample-barcoded 5' primer, a second PCR ran roughly 6 to 11 cycles. From the 5' RACE reads, TCRdb called clonotypes with MiXCR, one entry per CDR3 protein. The sample holds about 1.4 million distinct CDR3 sequences, 45% to 70% seen once. Study-level points and caveats: Without sorted subsets, naive and antigen-experienced compartments could not be conclusively compared. Possibly, changes in expanded clonotypes were confounded because donor CMV status was unknown.

The clonotype was recovered from a young man in good health. The sequenced sample was blood. The chain recombines TRBV27 with TRBJ2-3; TRBD2 agrees at 12 bases. In DNA, the CDR3 is TGTGCCAGCAGCCGACTCACTAGCGGGGGGACCACAGATACGCAGTATTTT. The encoded protein is CASSRLTSGGTTDTQYF.